The 9 T cell receptor beta chains listed next were all sequenced from one sample in a study of blood T cells in healthy people across ages. With a J-beta primer mix and a sample-barcoded 5' primer, a second PCR ran 7 to 11 cycles. Via MiXCR, TCRdb re-called the 5' RACE reads, giving one row per CDR3 protein. The sample lists fewer than 1,000,000 distinct CDR3 sequences; more than 40% were seen once. The sample comprised blood. These receptors were obtained from a man between 60 and 70 years old in good health.

This chain links TRBV6-6 with TRBJ2-2, with D unclear. V lost 5 bases and J 5 bases, leaving 12 bases between the germline ends. The CDR3 has 14 residues. Germline assignment: CDR1 MNHNY and CDR2 SVGAGI (reference sequence). The CDR3 nucleotides are TGTGCCAGCAGTGATCCCAGACGGACCGGGGAGCTGTTTTTT. This codes for CASSDPRRTGELFF.

This chain connects TRBV4-3 to TRBJ2-3; the match to TRBD2 covers 10 bases. The CDR3 is 17 residues long. The V segment lost 0 bases and the J segment 5 bases; nucleotides outside the gene matches: 8. Looked up from germline, CDR1 is LGHNA and CDR2 is YSLEER. The CDR3 DNA reads as TGCGCCAGCAGCCAAGATCTTAGCGGGGGGCCTGGAGATACGCAGTATTTT. This codes for CASSQDLSGGPGDTQYF.

The chain combines TRBV7-2 with TRBJ2-5, with a tentative D call TRBD2 (7 bases). The CDR3 runs to 15 residues. Germline V gene sequence: CDR1 SGHTA, CDR2 FQGNSA. Deletions cut 5 bases from V and 7 bases from J, with 20 bases between. The CDR3 DNA sequence: TGTGCCAGCAGCCGAAATTGGGGGGGCCTGGGGACCCAGTACTTC. Translated: CASSRNWGGLGTQYF.

This rearrangement joins TRBV10-1 to TRBJ1-2, with D perhaps TRBD1 (5 bases). The CDR3 has 13 amino acids. CDR1 WNHNN and CDR2 SYGVQD come from the germline V gene (reference sequence). V was clipped by 0 bases and J by 8 bases, with 10 bases between them. The DNA of the CDR3 is TGCGCCAGCAGTGAGTCGAGGGGTCGGGGCTACACCTTC. It yields the protein CASSESRGRGYTF.

In this sample, this clonotype turned up a few times. The CDR3: CASSFPSYEQYF. The CDR3 nucleotides read TGTGCCAGCAGCTTCCCGTCCTACGAGCAGTACTTC. The V and J genes are TRBV7-9 and TRBJ2-7; D gene uncertain. Trimming stripped 3 bases from V and 1 base from J, with 4 bases between. The CDR3 runs to 12 residues. Germline-derived CDR1 and CDR2 are SEHNR and FQNEAQ (reference sequence).

The rearrangement joins TRBV5-5 to TRBJ1-2; 7 nucleotides align to TRBD1. CDR1 and CDR2 (germline): SGHKS, YYEKEE (reference sequence). J gave up 8 bases and V 3 bases, and 7 bases lay outside the gene matches. This CDR3 region has 13 residues. Here the CDR3 reads CASSSTGVNGYTF. The CDR3 DNA follows: TGTGCCAGCAGCTCTACAGGGGTCAACGGCTACACCTTC.

This clonotype turned up a few times. The rearrangement joins TRBV5-6 to TRBJ1-2; no clear D gene. This CDR3 has 18 residues. Germline V gene lookup returns CDR1 SGHDT and CDR2 YYEEEE. V shed 0 bases and J shed 4 bases, with 22 bases lying between them. The CDR3 DNA reads TGTGCCAGCAGCTTGGCCAGGTACACCTCACAAGTACCCTATGGCTACACCTTC. Its translation: CASSLARYTSQVPYGYTF.

The genes are TRBV6-1 and TRBJ2-4; D may match TRBD1 or TRBD2 (5 bases each). This CDR3 has 12 residues. Germline CDR1 reads MNHNS; CDR2 reads SASEGT. Trimming took 2 bases from V and 13 from J, leaving 12 bases between them. CDR3 in DNA: TGTGCCAGCAGTGAAAATGGGTGGGGGCAGTACTTC. The encoded protein is CASSENGWGQYF.

The chain is built from TRBV6-2 or TRBV6-3 and TRBJ2-7; tentative D call: TRBD2 (7 bases). CDR1 is MNHEY and CDR2 is SVGEGT in the germline V gene. V was pared by 6 bases and J by 5 bases, with 20 bases between. This CDR3 is built from 15 residues. In nucleotides, the CDR3 is TGTGCCAGCAGCCCTTTTCGGGGGGCCGGAGACGAGCAGTACTTC. Its translation: CASSPFRGAGDEQYF.